The source of this T cell receptor beta chain is a study of regulatory T cells in long-lasting Graves disease. Arm-PCR of CDR3 regions and iRepertoire HTBI primers were used to build TCR beta libraries. TCRdb re-derived calls from the multiplex PCR reads in MiXCR, one entry per CDR3 protein. The table lists 400,000 to 450,000 distinct CDR3 sequences, 15% of them singletons. Time point given: newly diagnosed GD, antithyroid drugs for less than 3 months. Generation of the TCR library employed RNA extracted from PBMCs. CDR1 is SGDLS and CDR2 is YYNGEE in the germline V gene. V lost 3 bases to trimming and J lost 4 bases, with 16 bases between them. The CDR3 length is 16 residues. The same data also contributed to another study, on T cells in Graves' hyperthyroidism and ophthalmopathy. From that second work: The study defined stable Graves' hyperthyroidism as no ophthalmopathy progression within 18 months. Patients aged 18 to 65 had newly diagnosed hyperthyroidism of under 2 months' duration. Median prediction lead before ophthalmopathy onset was 5 to 7.5 months with the model.

The source was peripheral blood mononuclear cells (PBMCs), collected at new diagnosis, from a patient treated with antithyroid drugs. V usage is TRBV9 and J usage is TRBJ2-2; either TRBD1 or TRBD2 may supply D (5 bases each). This sequence was found in a woman in her thirties with Graves disease. The CDR3 DNA reads TGTGCCAGCAGCGGGGGGTCGCCGAGATCCACCGGGGAGCTGTTTTTT. Translated, it gives CASSGGSPRSTGELFF.